The subject of this entry is one T cell receptor (beta chain). This sample is part of a study of cytotoxic CD8 clonotypes in ibrutinib-treated CLL. Looking at the study overall: Outcomes included some 24 partial and 2 complete responses; after median approximately 70 months, roughly 14 stayed remitted and about 12 progressed.

Depth targeted 1 in 200,000 to 1 in 1 million T cells, averaging roughly 9.7x coverage per clonotype. Method: immunoSEQ multiplex PCR; TCRdb's copy keeps in-frame clones and lacks some. The profile covers more than 20,000 clones, with under 80% appearing a single time and 26% taken by the ten largest. The V end was cut by 5 bases, the J end by 6 bases, with 13 bases between. In germline, CDR1 is SGHTA, CDR2 FQGNSA. The CDR3 runs to 13 residues. This specimen was PBMCs, taken before ibrutinib treatment. The chain combines TRBV7-2 with TRBJ2-5, with a weak D call TRBD1 (5 bases). This clonotype originated in a human donor with chronic lymphocytic leukemia. The CDR3 is CASSESGLQTQYF. The CDR3 DNA reads TGTGCCAGCAGCGAATCAGGGCTTCAGACCCAGTACTTC.